These 28 T cell receptor beta chains were all obtained from the same sample, sequenced in a study of shared clonotypes between healthy human individuals (dated by TCRdb to 2018 to 2021). Libraries were made using the immunoSEQ multiplex PCR assay. In its TCRdb copy, this immuneACCESS table keeps in-frame sequences only and misses some clones. Where compared with another copy, unresolved V genes explain less than half of these, and the others have no known cause. The sample data list approximately 2,300,000 clones, and around 93% of these were observed just once. Clones ranked in the top ten supply around 0.35% of the sample. The sequencing input was naive CD4+ T cells from PBMCs. The cell subset or site label of this sample denotes: CD45RA+ positively selected. The receptors were gathered from a man between 18 and 35 years old in good health. Some clones in this sample may be carry-over from other donors' samples.

The CDR3 loop is CASSFEGGSNQPQHF. The CDR3, as DNA: TGTGCCAGCAGTTTTGAAGGGGGGAGCAATCAGCCCCAGCATTTT. This chain connects TRBV27 to TRBJ1-5; weak D call: TRBD1 (6 bases). The CDR3 spans 15 residues. V was clipped by 3 bases and J by 1 base, with 10 bases between them. Germline-derived CDR1 and CDR2 are MNHEY and SMNVEV (reference sequence).

The chain joins TRBV5-1 to TRBJ2-1; 8 nucleotides line up with TRBD1. Losses at the gene ends were 5 bases for V and 7 bases for J; bases not matched to a gene: 5. The CDR3 is 13 residues long. Germline V gives CDR1 SGHRS, CDR2 YFSETQ. This CDR3 reads CASRFGTGNEQFF. The DNA for the CDR3 is TGCGCCAGCAGATTCGGGACAGGTAATGAGCAGTTCTTC.

V usage is TRBV4-3 and J usage is TRBJ2-5; tentative D call: TRBD2 (6 bases). The length of the CDR3 is 13 residues. Germline assignment: CDR1 LGHNA and CDR2 YSLEER. Trimming removed 3 bases at V and 4 bases at J, with 9 bases between. This CDR3 is CASSQEGLETQYF. CDR3 DNA sequence: TGCGCCAGCAGCCAGGAGGGGCTAGAGACCCAGTACTTC.

This clone has only one observation. The chain recombines TRBV18 with TRBJ1-1; D uncertain. V gave up 2 bases and J gave up 3 bases, with 7 bases separating them. In germline, CDR1 is KGHSH, CDR2 LQKENI. The CDR3 is 13 amino acids. In nucleotides, the CDR3 is TGTGCCAGCTCACCAATGCGGGACACTGAAGCTTTCTTT. It codes for CASSPMRDTEAFF.

The chain has TRBV7-9 and TRBJ2-3, with TRBD1 matching over 9 bases. CDR3 length equals 19 residues. The V gene end was trimmed by 0 bases and the J gene end by 0 bases; junction bases not matched to a gene: 10. Germline CDR1 is SEHNR and CDR2 is FQNEAQ (reference sequence). The CDR3 protein is CASSLADTGGVYSTDTQYF. CDR3 nucleotide sequence: TGTGCCAGCAGCTTAGCGGATACAGGGGGCGTGTATAGCACAGATACGCAGTATTTT.

This clone was recorded once. This chain joins TRBV7-9 and TRBJ2-3; D remains unclear. Trimming removed 2 bases from V and 3 bases from J, with 9 bases in between. The V gene's germline CDR1 is SEHNR and CDR2 FQNEAQ (reference sequence). CDR3 length equals 14 residues. The CDR3 nucleotides read TGTGCCAGCAGCTTAAGCATCGAGACAGATACGCAGTATTTT. This sequence encodes CASSLSIETDTQYF.

The chain has TRBV9 and TRBJ2-3, with 7 bases fitting TRBD1. Germline values: CDR1 SGDLS, CDR2 YYNGEE. V was clipped by 3 bases and J by 0 bases; unmatched bases: 16. CDR3 size: 19 residues. CDR3 sequence (DNA): TGTGCCAGCAGCGCCGTGGGGTCGAGTCGGGGACAGAGCACAGATACGCAGTATTTT. It codes for CASSAVGSSRGQSTDTQYF.

The count of this clone is one. The chain uses TRBV10-2 and TRBJ1-1, with D possibly TRBD1 on 6 matching bases. Germline assignment: CDR1 WSHSY and CDR2 SAAADI. Trimming cost V 1 base and J 3 bases, with 12 bases left between them. The CDR3 contains 15 residues. CDR3 protein: CASSEWGGLDTEAFF. CDR3 coding DNA: TGCGCCAGCAGTGAGTGGGGGGGGCTGGACACTGAAGCTTTCTTT.

The J gene is TRBJ2-5, the V gene TRBV5-1; TRBD1 agrees at 10 bases. CDR1 is SGHRS and CDR2 is YFSETQ in the germline V gene. The CDR3 runs to 17 residues. V shed 2 bases, J shed 9 bases, and the junction held 16 bases outside the gene matches. The CDR3 is CASSFFTTGTGEVAQYF. The CDR3 coding sequence is TGCGCCAGCAGCTTCTTCACCACCGGGACAGGGGAAGTCGCCCAGTACTTC.

This clone was observed a few times. CDR3 coding DNA: TGCGCCAGCAGCCACAAGACAGTGAACACTGAAGCTTTCTTT. This codes for CASSHKTVNTEAFF. The V call is TRBV4-1, the J call TRBJ1-1; possible D gene TRBD1, 5 bases. The germline CDR1 and CDR2 sequences are MGHRA and YSYEKL. This CDR3 spans 14 amino acids. Trimming removed 3 bases from V and 0 bases from J, with 8 bases in between.

The V call is TRBV7-9, the J call TRBJ1-2, with TRBD1 identical over 9 bases. CDR1 is SEHNR, CDR2 FQNEAQ, per germline (reference sequence). V lost 4 bases and J lost 7; bases outside the gene matches: 13. The CDR3 extends over 16 amino acids. The DNA of the CDR3 is TGTGCCAGCAGCTCATTAAATTACAGGGGGCGCGGTGGCTACACCTTC. Protein: CASSSLNYRGRGGYTF. Supplemented by reference TRBV7-9 and TRBJ1-2, the full variable domain reads DTGVSQNPRHKITKRGQNVTFRCDPISEHNRLYWYRQTLGQGPEFLTYFQNEAQLEKSRLLSDRFSAERPKGSFSTLEIQRTEQGDSAMYLCASSSLNYRGRGGYTFGSGTRLTVV.

This chain joins TRBV7-3 and TRBJ2-5; 8 bases agree with TRBD2. Trimming cost V 5 bases and J 5 bases; bases outside gene matches: 10. CDR3 length: 15 amino acids. Per germline, CDR1 SGHTA and CDR2 FQGTGA. For the CDR3, the DNA is TGTGCCAGCAGCCCCCAGGGCGGGAGGTTCGAGACCCAGTACTTC. Encoded protein: CASSPQGGRFETQYF.

The rearrangement uses TRBV25-1 and TRBJ1-3; possibly TRBD1 for D (5 bases). The CDR3 runs to 15 residues. Trimming shortened V by 6 bases and J by 2 bases, and 14 bases separated the two germline ends. CDR1 and CDR2 from the germline V gene are MGHDK and SYGVNS. The CDR3, as DNA: TGTGCCAGCAGGTCCAAGGAACAGGCTGGAAACACCATATATTTT. Translated: CASRSKEQAGNTIYF. The entire variable domain, with the rest obtained from reference TRBV25-1 and TRBJ1-3, is as follows: EADIYQTPRYLVIGTGKKITLECSQTMGHDKMYWYQQDPGMELHLIHYSYGVNSTEKGDLSSESTVSRIRTEHFPLTLESARPSHTSQYLCASRSKEQAGNTIYFGEGSWLTVV.

The rearrangement links TRBV6-5 to TRBJ1-4; the D is unclear. Germline V gene lookup returns CDR1 MNHEY and CDR2 SVGAGI. The CDR3 spans 13 residues. The V end lost 2 bases, the J end lost 8 bases, and 9 bases lay between the germline ends. CDR3 nucleotide sequence: TGTGCCAGCAGTTACCTTTCCGGCGAAAAACTGTTTTTT. Translating it yields CASSYLSGEKLFF.

This chain uses TRBV18 with TRBJ2-1, with a tentative D call TRBD1 (5 bases). CDR1 is KGHSH and CDR2 is LQKENI in the germline V gene. The CDR3 has 13 amino acids. V was pared by 5 bases and J by 9 bases, with 14 bases between. In DNA form, the CDR3 reads TGTGCCAGCTCAGAGAACGGGCAGGGTGAGCAGTTCTTC. This translates into CASSENGQGEQFF.

This clone was seen once. Here the CDR3 DNA reads TGTGCCAGCAGCCCACAGGGATTGATCACTGAAGCTTTCTTT. Protein sequence: CASSPQGLITEAFF. The V gene is TRBV9, the J gene TRBJ1-1, with TRBD1 as a possible D gene (6 bases). Trimming shortened V by 4 bases and J by 4 bases, and 14 bases separated the two germline ends. CDR1 and CDR2 from the germline V gene are SGDLS and YYNGEE. This CDR3 has 14 amino acids.

The table lists this clone with a count of one. The rearrangement joins TRBV5-1 to TRBJ1-1, with D possibly matching TRBD1 (5 bases). This CDR3 comprises 15 residues. From germline, CDR1 is SGHRS and CDR2 YFSETQ. Trimming removed 0 bases at V and 0 bases at J, with 9 bases between. CDR3 coding DNA: TGCGCCAGCAGCTTGGTGGGGGTTCTGAACACTGAAGCTTTCTTT. Residues: CASSLVGVLNTEAFF.

V is TRBV4-2 and J is TRBJ1-2; D may be TRBD1 (6 bases). The germline CDR1 and CDR2 sequences are LGHNA and YNFKEQ. This CDR3 is built from 12 residues. Trimming took 4 bases from V and 7 from J, leaving 10 bases between them. The CDR3 bases are TGTGCCAGCAGCCGGGGGCAGGGTGGCTACACCTTC. Translated: CASSRGQGGYTF.

The V and J genes are TRBV5-1 and TRBJ2-1, with D tentatively TRBD1 (7 bases). The CDR3 sequence is 16 residues long. The V end lost 4 bases, the J end lost 4 bases, and 18 bases lay between the germline ends. Germline V lookup: CDR1 SGHRS, CDR2 YFSETQ. The CDR3, as DNA: TGCGCCAGCAGCATGCAGGGGGGACTGGAATACAATGAGCAGTTCTTC. It is translated as CASSMQGGLEYNEQFF. The full variable domain, with the rest looked up from reference TRBV5-1 and TRBJ2-1, is KAGVTQTPRYLIKTRGQQVTLSCSPISGHRSVSWYQQTPGQGLQFLFEYFSETQRNKGNFPGRFSGRQFSNSRSEMNVSTLELGDSALYLCASSMQGGLEYNEQFFGPGTRLTVL.

The rearrangement joins TRBV5-1 to TRBJ2-2, with TRBD2 matching 7 bases. The CDR3 is 15 amino acids. Per germline, CDR1 SGHRS and CDR2 YFSETQ. V dropped 4 bases and J dropped 5; count of bases not matched to a gene: 8. The CDR3: CASSLSGYGTGELFF. Here the CDR3 DNA reads TGCGCCAGCAGCCTTAGCGGGTATGGTACCGGGGAGCTGTTTTTT.

The V call is TRBV10-3, the J call TRBJ2-3; 10 bases are a match to TRBD1. Trimming cost V 6 bases and J 6 bases; bases outside gene matches: 9. The CDR3 totals 15 residues. From germline, CDR1 is ENHRY and CDR2 SYGVKD. The CDR3: CAIRLGQGIGDTQYF. The CDR3 nucleotides are TGTGCCATCAGATTGGGACAGGGGATTGGGGATACGCAGTATTTT.

This sequence joins TRBV11-2 and TRBJ1-1, with 8 bases fitting TRBD1. Germline-derived CDR1 and CDR2 are SGHAT and FQNNGV. The V segment lost 5 bases and the J segment 1 base; nucleotides outside the gene matches: 9. There are 16 residues in the CDR3. CDR3 sequence (DNA): TGTGCCAGCAGCACCCGGACAGGGAGGGCGAACACTGAAGCTTTCTTT. The encoded protein is CASSTRTGRANTEAFF.

The gene calls are TRBV18 and TRBJ2-1; D is ambiguous. Germline values: CDR1 KGHSH, CDR2 LQKENI. This CDR3 contains 15 residues. The V end was cut by 1 base, the J end by 6 bases, with 13 bases between. The CDR3 loop is CASSPQHTDANEQFF. The CDR3 nucleotides are TGTGCCAGCTCACCACAACACACCGATGCCAATGAGCAGTTCTTC.

A note on this clone: Within the sample, other DNA sequences also encode this same CDR3. This chain uses TRBV2 with TRBJ2-3; TRBD2 agrees at 9 bases. The CDR3 is made up of 15 amino acids. Losses at the gene ends were 6 bases for V and 0 bases for J; bases not matched to a gene: 4. Germline-derived CDR1 and CDR2 are SNHLY and FYNNEI. DNA for the CDR3: TGTGCCAGCAGCAGAACTAGCGGGAGCACAGATACGCAGTATTTT. Translating gives CASSRTSGSTDTQYF.

V gene TRBV19 combines with J gene TRBJ2-5, with D perhaps matching TRBD1 or TRBD2 (6 bases each). This CDR3 region has 15 residues. CDR1 and CDR2 from the germline V gene are LNHDA and SQIVND (reference sequence). The V and J ends lost 3 bases and 1 base respectively, with 12 bases between them. The CDR3 DNA is TGTGCCAGTAGTATTCGGGGGCGGCGCCAAGAGACCCAGTACTTC. Protein: CASSIRGRRQETQYF.

This sequence joins TRBV7-9 and TRBJ2-7; TRBD1 matches at 8 bases. V lost 5 bases and J lost 7; bases outside the gene matches: 16. Germline-derived CDR1 and CDR2 are SEHNR and FQNEAQ (reference sequence). The CDR3 length is 16 residues. The CDR3 sequence is CASSNRPGQGAGEQYF. The CDR3 DNA is TGTGCCAGCAGCAACCGCCCCGGGCAGGGGGCTGGAGAGCAGTACTTC. The whole variable domain, filled in from reference TRBV7-9 and TRBJ2-7, reads DTGVSQNPRHKITKRGQNVTFRCDPISEHNRLYWYRQTLGQGPEFLTYFQNEAQLEKSRLLSDRFSAERPKGSFSTLEIQRTEQGDSAMYLCASSNRPGQGAGEQYFGPGTRLTVT.

The sample holds one count of this clone. The CDR3 loop reads CATGGAFLETQYF. CDR3 DNA: TGTGCCACCGGGGGAGCTTTTTTAGAGACCCAGTACTTC. The chain links TRBV6-6 to TRBJ2-5, with a tentative D call TRBD2 (6 bases). Germline-derived CDR1 and CDR2 are MNHNY and SVGAGI (reference sequence). The CDR3 totals 13 residues. Trimming took 10 bases from V and 4 from J, leaving 16 bases between them.

V and J are TRBV7-3 and TRBJ1-2; D remains ambiguous. Germline V gene sequence: CDR1 SGHTA, CDR2 FQGTGA. There are 15 residues in the CDR3. Trimming cost V 10 bases and J 2 bases, with 20 bases left between them. For the CDR3, the DNA is TGTGCCATACCGACCGGGCCTTCAGGAAACTATGGCTACACCTTC. Protein product: CAIPTGPSGNYGYTF.